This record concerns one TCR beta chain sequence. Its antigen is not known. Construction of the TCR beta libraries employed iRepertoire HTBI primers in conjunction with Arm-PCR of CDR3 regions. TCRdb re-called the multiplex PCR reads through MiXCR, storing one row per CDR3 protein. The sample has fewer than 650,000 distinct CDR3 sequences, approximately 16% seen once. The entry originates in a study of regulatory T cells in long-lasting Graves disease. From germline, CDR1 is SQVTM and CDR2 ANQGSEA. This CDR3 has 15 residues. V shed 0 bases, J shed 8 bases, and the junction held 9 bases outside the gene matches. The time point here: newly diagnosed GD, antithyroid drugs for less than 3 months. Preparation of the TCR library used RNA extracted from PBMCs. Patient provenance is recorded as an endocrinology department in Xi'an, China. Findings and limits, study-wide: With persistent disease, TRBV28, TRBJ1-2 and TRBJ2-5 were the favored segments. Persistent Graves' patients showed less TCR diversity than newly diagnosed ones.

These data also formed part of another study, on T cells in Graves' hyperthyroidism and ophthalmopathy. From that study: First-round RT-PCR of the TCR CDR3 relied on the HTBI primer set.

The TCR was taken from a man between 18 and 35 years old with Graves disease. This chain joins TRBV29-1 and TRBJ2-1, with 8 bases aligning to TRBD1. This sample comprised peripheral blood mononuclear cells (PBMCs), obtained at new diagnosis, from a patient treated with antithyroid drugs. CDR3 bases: TGCAGCGTTGAAGAAGAGGCAGGGGGCTGGGATGAGCAGTTCTTC. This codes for CSVEEEAGGWDEQFF.